The subject of this entry is one T cell receptor (beta chain). This sample is drawn from a study of T-cell reconstitution after alpha-beta-depleted transplantation in children. Trimming removed 6 bases at V and 5 bases at J, with 17 bases between. There are 14 residues in the CDR3. Unique molecular identifiers featured in how the TCRbeta library was prepared. TCRdb re-derived calls from the PCR reads in MiXCR, one entry per CDR3 protein. Of almost 600,000 distinct CDR3 sequences listed, more than 20% are singletons. The input for sequencing was PBMCs, taken before TCRalphabeta/CD19-depleted stem cell transplant. V gene TRBV12-3 or TRBV12-4 combines with J gene TRBJ2-7; D is perhaps TRBD1 (6 bases). The origin of this receptor is a boy younger than two with Wiskott-Aldrich syndrome, due to receive a stem cell transplant. The CDR3 coding sequence is TGTGCCAGCAGAGGGACCGGGACACGGAACGAGCAGTACTTC. Translated: CASRGTGTRNEQYF.